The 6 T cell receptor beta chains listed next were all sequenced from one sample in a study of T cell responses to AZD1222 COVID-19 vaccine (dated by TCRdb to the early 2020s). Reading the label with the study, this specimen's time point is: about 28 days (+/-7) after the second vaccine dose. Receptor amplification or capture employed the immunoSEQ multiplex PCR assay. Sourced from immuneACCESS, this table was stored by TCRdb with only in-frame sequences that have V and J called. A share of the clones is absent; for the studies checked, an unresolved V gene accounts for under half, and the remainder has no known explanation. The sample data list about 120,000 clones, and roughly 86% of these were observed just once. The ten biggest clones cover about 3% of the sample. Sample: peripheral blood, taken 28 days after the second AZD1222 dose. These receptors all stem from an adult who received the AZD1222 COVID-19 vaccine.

The CDR3 DNA follows: TGTGCCAGCAGCCAAGATGGAGCAGGGGGCTATGGCTACACCTTC. Translated, it gives CASSQDGAGGYGYTF. The chain combines TRBV3-1 (or the pseudogene TRBV3-2) with TRBJ1-2; 7 bases agree with TRBD1. Germline V gene lookup returns CDR1 LGHDT and CDR2 YNNKEL (reference sequence). The CDR3 loop spans 15 amino acids. J lost 4 bases, V lost 0 bases, and 5 bases had no gene match.

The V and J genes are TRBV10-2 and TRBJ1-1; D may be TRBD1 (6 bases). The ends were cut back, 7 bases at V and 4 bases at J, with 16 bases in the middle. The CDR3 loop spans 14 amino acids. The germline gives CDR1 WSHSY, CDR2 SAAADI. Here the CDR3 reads CASTGQQGFTEAFF. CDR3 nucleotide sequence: TGCGCCAGCACCGGACAGCAGGGTTTCACTGAAGCTTTCTTT.

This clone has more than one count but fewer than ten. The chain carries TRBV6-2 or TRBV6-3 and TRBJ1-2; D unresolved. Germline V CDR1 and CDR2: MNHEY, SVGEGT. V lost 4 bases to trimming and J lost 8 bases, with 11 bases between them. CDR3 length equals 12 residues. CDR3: CASSFLISGYTF. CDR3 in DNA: TGTGCCAGCAGTTTTTTAATCTCCGGCTACACCTTC.

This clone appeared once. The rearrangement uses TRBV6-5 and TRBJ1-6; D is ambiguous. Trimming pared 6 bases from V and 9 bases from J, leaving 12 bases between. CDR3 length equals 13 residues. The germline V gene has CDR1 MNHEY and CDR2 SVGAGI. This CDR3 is CASSREGGSPLHF. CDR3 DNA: TGTGCCAGCAGCCGGGAAGGTGGTTCACCCCTCCACTTT.

In nucleotides, the CDR3 is TGCGCCAGCAGGTACAATGAAAAACTGTTTTTT. It yields the protein CASRYNEKLFF. The rearrangement joins TRBV10-2 to TRBJ1-4; no clear D gene. V shed 6 bases and J shed 5 bases, with 4 bases lying between them. Germline V gives CDR1 WSHSY, CDR2 SAAADI. This CDR3 comprises 11 residues.

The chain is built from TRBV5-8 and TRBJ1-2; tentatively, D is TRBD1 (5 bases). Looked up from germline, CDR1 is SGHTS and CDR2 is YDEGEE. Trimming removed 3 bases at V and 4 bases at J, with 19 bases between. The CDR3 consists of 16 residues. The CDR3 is CASSSVGTSSIYGYTF. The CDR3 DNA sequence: TGTGCCAGCAGCTCCGTAGGGACTTCGTCTATCTATGGCTACACCTTC.